These T cell receptor beta chains were read from a single sample in a study of CD8 T cells in Susac syndrome. TCRdb analysed the immunoSEQ multiplex PCR reads with MiXCR anew, one entry per CDR3 protein. This sample yields about 430,000 distinct CDR3 sequences, of which approximately 85% are seen a single time; approximately 0.12% belongs to the top ten. The sample was CD8+ T cells from PBMCs. These receptors all come from a human donor with multiple sclerosis. Each CDR3 is given with its conserved first and last residue. Fields, in order: CDR3 length, clone size, D gene, V gene, J gene, CDR3 protein, CDR3 DNA. The D gene is left open where the match is weak. Clone size is stated in some rows and not others, as once, few, many or a class when expanded.

>17|.|TRBD2|TRBV15|TRBJ2-3
CATSRGELAALTDTQYF
TGTGCCACCAGCAGGGGGGAGCTAGCGGCCCTCACAGATACGCAGTATTTT
>17|.|TRBD2|TRBV4-2|TRBJ2-7
CASSQDGIAGEHSEQYF
TGTGCCAGCAGCCAAGACGGAATAGCGGGAGAACACTCCGAGCAGTACTTC
>15|.|.|TRBV9|TRBJ2-3
CASSRTHRDTDTQYF
TGTGCCAGCAGCAGGACTCACCGAGATACAGATACGCAGTATTTT
>15|.|TRBD1|TRBV29-1|TRBJ2-5
CSVATGAHYQETQYF
TGCAGCGTTGCAACAGGGGCCCATTACCAAGAGACCCAGTACTTC
>15|.|TRBD1|TRBV13|TRBJ1-3
CASSPQTGGGNTIYF
TGTGCCAGCAGCCCCCAGACAGGGGGCGGGAACACCATATATTTT
>17|.|.|TRBV12-3/TRBV12-4|TRBJ1-5
CASSSETGEDSNQPQHF
TGTGCCAGCAGTTCCGAGACAGGAGAAGATAGCAATCAGCCCCAGCATTTT
>15|.|TRBD2|TRBV6-5|TRBJ2-1
CASSYASGRYNEQFF
TGTGCCAGCAGTTACGCTAGCGGGAGGTACAATGAGCAGTTCTTC
>16|.|TRBD1|TRBV27|TRBJ1-1
CASSAPGGGVNTEAFF
TGTGCCAGCAGCGCACCCGGAGGGGGCGTGAACACTGAAGCTTTCTTT
>13|.|.|TRBV27|TRBJ2-1
CASSYTGSDEQFF
TGTGCCAGCAGCTATACAGGGTCGGATGAGCAGTTCTTC
>14|.|TRBD1|TRBV27|TRBJ1-5
CASSQQGRDQPQHF
TGTGCCAGCAGCCAACAGGGGAGAGATCAGCCCCAGCATTTT
>14|.|.|TRBV2|TRBJ1-6
CASSDGVGNSPLHF
TGTGCCAGCAGTGATGGTGTTGGTAATTCACCCCTCCACTTT
>16|.|TRBD2|TRBV7-2|TRBJ2-7
CASSLGGTSGRYEQYF
TGTGCCAGCAGCTTAGGGGGGACTAGCGGACGCTACGAGCAGTACTTC
>15|.|.|TRBV24-1|TRBJ2-3
CATSVGGHPVDTQYF
TGTGCCACCAGTGTCGGAGGGCACCCTGTGGATACGCAGTATTTT
>14|.|TRBD1|TRBV6-6|TRBJ1-1
CASSWGQQNTEAFF
TGTGCCAGCAGTTGGGGACAGCAGAACACTGAAGCTTTCTTT
>15|once|.|TRBV7-2|TRBJ2-3
CASSKPAWNTDTQYF
TGTGCCAGCAGCAAGCCGGCGTGGAACACAGATACGCAGTATTTT
>14|once|.|TRBV19|TRBJ1-2
CASRPDSSYYGYTF
TGTGCTTCAAGACCGGACAGCTCCTACTATGGCTACACCTTC
>12|once|.|TRBV29-1|TRBJ2-7
CSVRDTVYEQYF
TGCAGCGTCAGGGACACAGTCTACGAGCAGTACTTC
>13|.|.|TRBV2|TRBJ2-1
CASSEEEVNEQFF
TGTGCCAGCAGTGAAGAAGAGGTCAATGAGCAGTTCTTC
>14|.|.|TRBV4-1|TRBJ1-1
CASSRGTTNTEAFF
TGCGCCAGCAGCCGAGGGACAACGAACACTGAAGCTTTCTTT
>13|.|TRBD1|TRBV6-6|TRBJ1-5
CASSYDRAQPQHF
TGTGCCAGCAGTTACGACAGGGCCCAGCCCCAGCATTTT
>11|.|.|TRBV27|TRBJ1-1
CATYWNTEAFF
TGTGCCACCTACTGGAACACTGAAGCTTTCTTT
>14|.|TRBD1|TRBV11-2|TRBJ1-3
CASSPRTGENTIYF
TGTGCCAGCAGCCCCAGGACAGGCGAAAACACCATATATTTT
>13|.|.|TRBV6-5|TRBJ2-1
CASSYSLSDEQFF
TGTGCCAGCAGTTACTCCTTATCCGATGAGCAGTTCTTC
>16|.|.|TRBV6-1|TRBJ2-2
CASRFETGGYTGELFF
TGTGCCAGCAGGTTCGAGACCGGGGGATACACCGGGGAGCTGTTTTTT
>11|.|.|TRBV28|TRBJ2-1
CASSPNDKQFF
TGTGCCAGCAGCCCCAACGATAAGCAGTTCTTC
>13|.|.|TRBV6-1|TRBJ1-1
CASSETDEGEAFF
TGTGCCAGCAGTGAGACAGACGAAGGGGAAGCTTTCTTT
>15|.|.|TRBV4-1|TRBJ1-6
CASSQVGQGGSPLHF
TGCGCCAGCAGCCAAGTAGGGCAGGGTGGATCACCCCTCCACTTT
>11|.|.|TRBV6-5|TRBJ2-3
CASQSTDTQYF
TGTGCCAGTCAGAGCACAGATACGCAGTATTTT
>16|.|TRBD2|TRBV28|TRBJ2-3
CASTQGTSGSTDTQYF
TGTGCCAGCACGCAGGGGACTAGCGGGAGCACAGATACGCAGTATTTT
>12|once|.|TRBV30|TRBJ2-2
CAWGQGTGELFF
TGTGCCTGGGGTCAGGGAACCGGGGAGCTGTTTTTT
>14|.|.|TRBV19|TRBJ1-1
CASSSTGSSTEAFF
TGTGCCAGTAGTAGCACAGGATCGAGCACTGAAGCTTTCTTT
>11|.|.|TRBV6-1|TRBJ2-7
CASRGFPEQYF
TGTGCCAGCAGGGGTTTTCCAGAGCAGTACTTC
>13|.|TRBD1|TRBV19|TRBJ1-5
CASTGTGVQPQHF
TGTGCCAGTACCGGGACAGGGGTTCAGCCCCAGCATTTT
>14|.|.|TRBV4-2|TRBJ2-7
CASSQEPDPYEQYF
TGTGCCAGCAGCCAAGAACCGGACCCCTACGAGCAGTACTTC
>13|.|.|TRBV6-1|TRBJ1-1
CASSEGLYAEAFF
TGTGCCAGCAGTGAAGGACTTTACGCTGAAGCTTTCTTT
>14|.|.|TRBV2|TRBJ1-4
CASRPVTTNEKLFF
TGTGCCAGCAGACCGGTTACAACTAATGAAAAACTGTTTTTT
>14|.|.|TRBV12-5|TRBJ2-7
CASGLLSLPGEQYF
TGTGCTAGTGGTTTGCTGTCCCTCCCGGGGGAGCAGTACTTC
>15|.|.|TRBV12-3/TRBV12-4|TRBJ2-7
CASSFAGGSSYEQYF
TGTGCCAGCAGTTTTGCGGGTGGGAGCTCCTACGAGCAGTACTTC
>15|.|TRBD2|TRBV6-5|TRBJ2-3
CASSSQGGSTDTQYF
TGTGCCAGCAGTTCCCAGGGCGGGAGTACGGATACGCAGTATTTT
>17|.|TRBD2|TRBV15|TRBJ2-2
CATSTGLAGVYTGELFF
TGTGCCACCAGCACTGGCCTAGCGGGGGTCTACACCGGGGAGCTGTTTTTT
>13|.|TRBD1|TRBV30|TRBJ1-1
CAWTELQGTVAFF
TGTGCCTGGACCGAATTACAGGGGACGGTAGCTTTCTTT
>15|.|TRBD1|TRBV27|TRBJ2-5
CASSKTGRNQETQYF
TGTGCCAGCAGTAAGACAGGGCGTAACCAAGAGACCCAGTACTTC
>13|.|.|TRBV5-4|TRBJ2-3
CATLPRGRNTQYF
TGTGCCACCCTCCCGAGGGGAAGAAATACGCAGTATTTT
>12|.|.|TRBV2|TRBJ2-2
CASIGKTGELFF
TGTGCCAGCATCGGAAAGACCGGGGAGCTGTTTTTT
>15|once|TRBD1|TRBV2|TRBJ2-2
CASSEETGVTGELFF
TGTGCCAGCAGTGAAGAGACAGGGGTTACCGGGGAGCTGTTTTTT
>15|.|.|TRBV29-1|TRBJ1-1
CSVVHWSGRGTEAFF
TGCAGCGTGGTCCATTGGTCGGGGAGAGGCACTGAAGCTTTCTTT
>15|.|TRBD1|TRBV30|TRBJ2-5
CAWSQPGQGLETQYF
TGTGCCTGGAGTCAACCAGGACAGGGTCTGGAGACCCAGTACTTC
>16|.|.|TRBV5-4|TRBJ1-2
CASTPMGPLANYGYTF
TGTGCCAGCACTCCTATGGGGCCTCTAGCTAACTATGGCTACACCTTC
>13|once|TRBD2|TRBV30|TRBJ2-1
CAWSVLGGNEQFF
TGTGCCTGGAGTGTACTCGGGGGGAATGAGCAGTTCTTC
>18|.|TRBD2|TRBV30|TRBJ2-7
CAWSARSRLAGGPYEQYF
TGTGCCTGGAGTGCCCGATCACGACTAGCGGGAGGCCCTTACGAGCAGTACTTC
>20|.|TRBD1|TRBV29-1|TRBJ2-6
CSVEEWGYRGENAGANVLTF
TGCAGCGTTGAAGAGTGGGGATACAGGGGGGAGAATGCCGGGGCCAACGTCCTGACTTTC
>13|.|.|TRBV29-1|TRBJ2-6
CSVGLSGANVLTF
TGCAGCGTTGGTCTCTCTGGGGCCAACGTCCTGACTTTC
>15|.|TRBD1|TRBV6-2/TRBV6-3|TRBJ1-5
CASNFQGEEGQPQHF
TGTGCCAGCAACTTTCAGGGGGAGGAAGGTCAGCCCCAGCATTTT
>16|.|.|TRBV5-6|TRBJ1-1
CASSLIQGNLGTEAFF
TGTGCCAGCAGCTTGATCCAGGGCAATCTGGGGACTGAAGCTTTCTTT
>11|.|.|TRBV5-1|TRBJ2-5
CASSIQGTQYF
TGCGCCAGCAGCATCCAGGGGACCCAGTACTTC
>14|once|TRBD2|TRBV27|TRBJ2-6
CASFGGAGANVLTF
TGTGCCAGCTTTGGGGGGGCTGGGGCCAACGTCCTGACTTTC
>15|.|.|TRBV6-5|TRBJ2-2
CASSRDPANTGELFF
TGTGCCAGCAGCCGGGACCCAGCGAACACCGGGGAGCTGTTTTTT
>19|.|.|TRBV27|TRBJ2-6
CASSLSPGVSGPGANVLTF
TGTGCCAGCAGTTTATCACCGGGAGTATCGGGTCCTGGGGCCAACGTCCTGACTTTC
>15|once|TRBD2|TRBV27|TRBJ2-1
CASSQIGGAYNEQFF
TGTGCCAGCAGTCAAATCGGGGGGGCCTACAATGAGCAGTTCTTC
>13|.|.|TRBV29-1|TRBJ2-1
CSVAGSSYNEQFF
TGCAGCGTTGCAGGGAGCTCCTACAATGAGCAGTTCTTC